Here is one T cell receptor beta chain with its context. Its specificity is not known. The sample comes from a study of T cells in Graves' hyperthyroidism and ophthalmopathy. Study overall: Pretreatment peripheral blood was obtained at initial diagnosis.

The TCR beta CDR3 regions underwent amplification using RNA transcripts as the source. When the TCR CDR3 underwent first-round RT-PCR, the HTBI primer set was used. TCRdb ran MiXCR on the multiplex PCR reads and lists one entry per CDR3 protein. This table has under 350,000 distinct CDR3 sequences, approximately 13% appearing once. The CDR3 is 19 residues long. The J segment lost 7 bases and the V segment lost 6 bases, leaving 20 bases of the junction unmatched. Germline V lookup: CDR1 SGHAT, CDR2 FQNNGV. Broader study findings: In blood, most of the thyroid clonotypes expanded above 0.001 were also present.

The chain couples TRBV11-2 to TRBJ2-1, with 11 bases lining up with TRBD2. The specimen was blood. This sequence originates from a woman in her forties with Graves' ophthalmopathy. The CDR3: CASRPSSGGSGRAGNEQFF. CDR3 nucleotides: TGTGCCAGCAGACCCTCTAGCGGGGGGAGCGGGAGGGCCGGGAATGAGCAGTTCTTC.